Below, one T cell receptor (beta chain) is given with its context. This sample was taken from a study of blood T cell repertoires in COVID-19. CDR1 is WSHSY, CDR2 SAAADI, per germline. The CDR3 extends over 17 amino acids. V was clipped by 0 bases and J by 5 bases, with 19 bases between them. Original processing methods: Counts of nucleated cells, estimated from reference gene primer amplification, were obtained. Here immunoSEQ multiplex PCR was the method, and the copy in TCRdb shows in-frame clones only, minus some. V and J calls and clone size are given by that table; D and trimming were obtained from the DNA. Of around 200,000 clones listed, 85% to 90% were seen once; the top ten hold over 1%.

The chain recombines TRBV10-2 with TRBJ1-1, with D maybe TRBD1 (6 bases). This TCR derives from a man between 25 and 39 years old who had recovered from COVID-19. The sequenced sample consisted of PBMCs or T cells enriched from blood (not recorded which). CDR3 DNA: TGCGCCAGCAGTGAGTCGGAACAGGGAGTAGAGAAAACTGAAGCTTTCTTT. It yields the protein CASSESEQGVEKTEAFF.